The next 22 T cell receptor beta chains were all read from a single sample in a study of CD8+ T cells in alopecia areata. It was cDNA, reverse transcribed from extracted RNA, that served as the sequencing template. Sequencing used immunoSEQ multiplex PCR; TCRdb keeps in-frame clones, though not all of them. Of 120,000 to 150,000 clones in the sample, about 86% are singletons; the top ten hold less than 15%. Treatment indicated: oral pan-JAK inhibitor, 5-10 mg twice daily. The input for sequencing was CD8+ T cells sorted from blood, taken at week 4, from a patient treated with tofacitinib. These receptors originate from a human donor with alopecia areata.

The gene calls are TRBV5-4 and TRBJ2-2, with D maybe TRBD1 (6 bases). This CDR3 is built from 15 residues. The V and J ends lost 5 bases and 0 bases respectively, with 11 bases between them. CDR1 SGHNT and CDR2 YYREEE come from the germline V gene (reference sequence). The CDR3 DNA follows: TGTGCCAGCAGTGCCGGGACAACGAACACCGGGGAGCTGTTTTTT. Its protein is CASSAGTTNTGELFF. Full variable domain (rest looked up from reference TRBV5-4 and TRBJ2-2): ETGVTQSPTHLIKTRGQQVTLRCSSQSGHNTVSWYQQALGQGPQFIFQYYREEENGRGNFPPRFSGLQFPNYSSELNVNALELDDSALYLCASSAGTTNTGELFFGEGSRLTVL.

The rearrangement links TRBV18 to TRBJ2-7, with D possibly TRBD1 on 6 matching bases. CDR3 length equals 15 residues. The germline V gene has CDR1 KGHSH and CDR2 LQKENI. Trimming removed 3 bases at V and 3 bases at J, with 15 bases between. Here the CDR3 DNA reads TGTGCCAGCTCACCCCCCGGACAGCTAAGCTACGAGCAGTACTTC. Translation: CASSPPGQLSYEQYF. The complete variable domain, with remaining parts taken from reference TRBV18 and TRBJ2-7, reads NAGVMQNPRHLVRRRGQEARLRCSPMKGHSHVYWYRQLPEEGLKFMVYLQKENIIDESGMPKERFSAEFPKEGPSILRIQQVVRGDSAAYFCASSPPGQLSYEQYFGPGTRLTVT.

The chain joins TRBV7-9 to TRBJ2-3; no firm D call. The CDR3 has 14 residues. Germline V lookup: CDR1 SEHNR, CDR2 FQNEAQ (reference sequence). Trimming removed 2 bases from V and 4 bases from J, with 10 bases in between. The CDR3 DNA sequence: TGTGCCAGCAGCTTATACCCGGGCCCAGATACGCAGTATTTT. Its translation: CASSLYPGPDTQYF.

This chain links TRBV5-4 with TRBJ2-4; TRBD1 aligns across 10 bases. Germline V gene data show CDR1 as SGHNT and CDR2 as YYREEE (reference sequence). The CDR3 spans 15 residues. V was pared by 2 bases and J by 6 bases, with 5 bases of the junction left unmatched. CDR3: CASSLGWDRGNIQYF. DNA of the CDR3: TGTGCCAGCAGCTTAGGTTGGGACAGGGGAAACATTCAGTACTTC. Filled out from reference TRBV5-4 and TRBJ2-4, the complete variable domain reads ETGVTQSPTHLIKTRGQQVTLRCSSQSGHNTVSWYQQALGQGPQFIFQYYREEENGRGNFPPRFSGLQFPNYSSELNVNALELDDSALYLCASSLGWDRGNIQYFGAGTRLSVL.

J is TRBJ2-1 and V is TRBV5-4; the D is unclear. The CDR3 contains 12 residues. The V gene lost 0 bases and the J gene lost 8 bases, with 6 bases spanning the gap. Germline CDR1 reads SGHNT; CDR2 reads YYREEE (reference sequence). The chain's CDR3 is CASSLERYEQFF. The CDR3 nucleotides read TGTGCCAGCAGCTTGGAGCGTTATGAGCAGTTCTTC.

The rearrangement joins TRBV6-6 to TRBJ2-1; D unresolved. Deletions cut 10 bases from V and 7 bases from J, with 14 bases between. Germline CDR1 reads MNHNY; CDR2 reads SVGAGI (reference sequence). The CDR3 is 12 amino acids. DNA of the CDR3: TGTGCCACCCTAACCCTCCGGAATGAGCAGTTCTTC. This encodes CATLTLRNEQFF.

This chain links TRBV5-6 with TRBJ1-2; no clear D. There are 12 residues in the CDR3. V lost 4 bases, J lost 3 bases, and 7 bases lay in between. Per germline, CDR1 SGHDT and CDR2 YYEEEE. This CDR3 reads CASSPQDYGYTF. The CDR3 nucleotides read TGTGCCAGCAGCCCTCAAGACTATGGCTACACCTTC.

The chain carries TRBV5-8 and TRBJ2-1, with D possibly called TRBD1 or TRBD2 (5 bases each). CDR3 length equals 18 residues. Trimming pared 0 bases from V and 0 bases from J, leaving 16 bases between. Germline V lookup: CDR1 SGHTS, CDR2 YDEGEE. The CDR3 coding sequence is TGTGCCAGCAGCTTGGTAGGGACCGAACACATCTCCTACAATGAGCAGTTCTTC. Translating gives CASSLVGTEHISYNEQFF.

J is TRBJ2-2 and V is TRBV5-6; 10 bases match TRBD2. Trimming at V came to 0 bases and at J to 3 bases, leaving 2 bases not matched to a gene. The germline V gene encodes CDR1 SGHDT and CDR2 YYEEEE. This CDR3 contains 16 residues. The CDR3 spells CASSLGTSGYTGELFF. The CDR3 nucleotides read TGTGCCAGCAGCTTGGGGACTAGCGGCTACACCGGGGAGCTGTTTTTT.

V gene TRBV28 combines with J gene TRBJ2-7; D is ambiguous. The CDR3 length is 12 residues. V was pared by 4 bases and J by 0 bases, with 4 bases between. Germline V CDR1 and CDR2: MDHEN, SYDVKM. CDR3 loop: CASSSLSYEQYF. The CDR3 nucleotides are TGTGCCAGCAGTTCCCTCTCCTACGAGCAGTACTTC. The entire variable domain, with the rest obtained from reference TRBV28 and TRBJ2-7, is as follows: DVKVTQSSRYLVKRTGEKVFLECVQDMDHENMFWYRQDPGLGLRLIYFSYDVKMKEKGDIPEGYSVSREKKERFSLILESASTNQTSMYLCASSSLSYEQYFGPGTRLTVT.

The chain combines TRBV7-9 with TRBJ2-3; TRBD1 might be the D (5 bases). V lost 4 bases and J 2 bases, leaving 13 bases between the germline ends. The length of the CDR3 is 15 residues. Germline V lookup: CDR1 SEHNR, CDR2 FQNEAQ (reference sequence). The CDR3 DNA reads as TGTGCCAGCAGCTCGGTCGCAGGGTACACAGATACGCAGTATTTT. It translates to CASSSVAGYTDTQYF.

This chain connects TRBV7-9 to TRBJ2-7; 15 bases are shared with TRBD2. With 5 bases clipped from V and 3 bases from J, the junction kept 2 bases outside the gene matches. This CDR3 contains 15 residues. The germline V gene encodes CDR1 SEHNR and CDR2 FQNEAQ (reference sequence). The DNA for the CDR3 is TGTGCCAGCAGCCTGGGACTAGCGGGAGGCTACGAGCAGTACTTC. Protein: CASSLGLAGGYEQYF.

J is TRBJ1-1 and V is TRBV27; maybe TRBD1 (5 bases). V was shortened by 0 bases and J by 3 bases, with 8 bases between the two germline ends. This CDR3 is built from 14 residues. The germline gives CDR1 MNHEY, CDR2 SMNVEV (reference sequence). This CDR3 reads CASSLSRAYTEAFF. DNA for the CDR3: TGTGCCAGCAGTTTATCCAGGGCCTACACTGAAGCTTTCTTT.

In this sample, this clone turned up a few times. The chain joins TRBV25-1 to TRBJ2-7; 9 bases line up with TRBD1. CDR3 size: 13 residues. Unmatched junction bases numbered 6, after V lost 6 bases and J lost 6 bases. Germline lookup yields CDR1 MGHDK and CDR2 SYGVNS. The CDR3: CASSAGTGSEQYF. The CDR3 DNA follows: TGTGCCAGCAGCGCCGGGACAGGGTCCGAGCAGTACTTC.

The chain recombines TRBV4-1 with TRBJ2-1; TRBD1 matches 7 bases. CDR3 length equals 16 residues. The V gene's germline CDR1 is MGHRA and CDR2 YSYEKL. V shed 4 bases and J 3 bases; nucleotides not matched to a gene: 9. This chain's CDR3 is CASSPTGHMLYNEQFF. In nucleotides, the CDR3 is TGCGCCAGCAGCCCGACAGGGCATATGCTCTACAATGAGCAGTTCTTC.

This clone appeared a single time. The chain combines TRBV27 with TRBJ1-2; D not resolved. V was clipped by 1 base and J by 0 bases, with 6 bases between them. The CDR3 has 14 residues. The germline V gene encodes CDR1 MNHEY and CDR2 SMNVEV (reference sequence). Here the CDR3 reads CASSLLGANYGYTF. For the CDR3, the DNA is TGTGCCAGCAGTTTATTAGGCGCTAACTATGGCTACACCTTC.

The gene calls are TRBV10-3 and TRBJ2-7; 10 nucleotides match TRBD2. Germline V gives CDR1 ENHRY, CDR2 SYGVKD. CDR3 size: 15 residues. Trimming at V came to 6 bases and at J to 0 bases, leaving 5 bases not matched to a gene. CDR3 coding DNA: TGTGCCATCAGAGGGACTAGCGAACTCTCCTACGAGCAGTACTTC. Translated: CAIRGTSELSYEQYF.

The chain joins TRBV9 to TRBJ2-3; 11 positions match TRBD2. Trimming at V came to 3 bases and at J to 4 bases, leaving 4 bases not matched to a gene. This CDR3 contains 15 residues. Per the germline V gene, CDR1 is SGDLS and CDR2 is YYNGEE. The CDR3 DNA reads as TGTGCCAGCAGCGGACGACTAGCGGGGCCAGATACGCAGTATTTT. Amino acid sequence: CASSGRLAGPDTQYF.

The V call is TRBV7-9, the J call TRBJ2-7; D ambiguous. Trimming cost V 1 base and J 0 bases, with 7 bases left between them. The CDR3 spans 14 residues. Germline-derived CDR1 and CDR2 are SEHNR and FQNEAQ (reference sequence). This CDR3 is CASSLGEDSYEQYF. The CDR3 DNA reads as TGTGCCAGCAGCTTAGGGGAAGACTCCTACGAGCAGTACTTC.

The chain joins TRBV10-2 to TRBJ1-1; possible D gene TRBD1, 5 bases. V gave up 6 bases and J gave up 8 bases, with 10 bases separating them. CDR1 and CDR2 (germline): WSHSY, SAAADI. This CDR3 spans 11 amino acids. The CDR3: CASRSSGEAFF. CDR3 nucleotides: TGCGCCAGCAGGTCATCAGGGGAAGCTTTCTTT.

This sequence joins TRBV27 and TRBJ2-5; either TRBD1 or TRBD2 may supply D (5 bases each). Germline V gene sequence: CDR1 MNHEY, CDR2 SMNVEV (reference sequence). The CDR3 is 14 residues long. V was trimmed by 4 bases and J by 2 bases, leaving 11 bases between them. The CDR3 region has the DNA TGTGCCAGCAGTTCCCCTGGGGGTCAAGAGACCCAGTACTTC. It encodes CASSSPGGQETQYF.

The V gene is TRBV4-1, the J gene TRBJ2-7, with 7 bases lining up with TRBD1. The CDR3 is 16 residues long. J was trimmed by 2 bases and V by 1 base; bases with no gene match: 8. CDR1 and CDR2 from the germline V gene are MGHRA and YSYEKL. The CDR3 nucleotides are TGCGCCAGCAGCCAAGGTCCAGACAGGGCCACCTACGAGCAGTACTTC. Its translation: CASSQGPDRATYEQYF.